This TCR beta chain is from a study of shared clonotypes between healthy human individuals. Using immunoSEQ multiplex PCR, the repertoire was profiled, and TCRdb retains in-frame clones only, with some absent. The sample consists of roughly 700,000 clones, about 74% of them appearing once. Of note for this clone: Its target is unknown.

Whole-study results and caveats: Shared clonotypes: about 4.6% naive CD4, around 3.7% naive CD8, about 2.5% memory CD4, 0.4% memory CD8.

Trimming removed 1 base at V and 0 bases at J, with 10 bases between. CDR1 is SGHKS, CDR2 YYEKEE, per germline (reference sequence). This CDR3 comprises 15 residues. Sequenced material: memory CD4+ T cells sorted from blood. Described subset: CD45RA-negative fraction. The genes are TRBV5-5 and TRBJ1-2, with D unclear. The source of this sequence is a woman aged 25 to 45 in good health. This CDR3 reads CASSLSVTANYGYTF. The CDR3 DNA is TGTGCCAGCAGCTTGTCGGTCACCGCTAACTATGGCTACACCTTC.